This record concerns one TCR beta chain sequence. Its antigen is not yet known. Base qualities were left out, and no much larger clone turns up one base away. This sample stems from a study of CD8 T cells in ankylosing spondylitis (dated by TCRdb to about 2017). Looking at the study overall: The study profiled T cell receptor beta repertoires in healthy donors and ankylosing spondylitis patients to find disease-linked TCR variants. The full study cohort comprised around 25 ankylosing spondylitis patients and roughly 100 healthy donors. Peripheral blood samples were taken, and synovial fluid was additionally collected from ankylosing spondylitis patients.

What the research found in general, with its limitations: The disease-linked clones were reported as significantly enriched in matched synovial fluid samples from ankylosing spondylitis patients. Some of the motif variants had been reported before in the synovial fluid and blood of reactive arthritis patients, a finding that suggests common disease-initiation mechanisms. In peripheral blood, the disease-linked clones were found at relatively low frequencies and had a CD8+ phenotype. A TCR beta motif of 7 or 8 highly homologous amino acid variants appeared characteristic of blood from ankylosing spondylitis patients.

V and J are trimmed by 0 bases and 4 bases, and the gene matches miss 7 bases of the junction. Including cysteine and phenylalanine, the CDR3 has 16 amino acids. Kept here is only the CDR3 DNA, which spans 48 bases and is read in frame from base 1. As encoded in the germline V gene, CDR1 is LGHNA while CDR2 is YNFKEQ. The instrument was an Illumina HiSeq 2500. Quantitative 5'-RACE with molecular barcodes was used to prepare TCR beta libraries. As for the authors' bioinformatics: To identify disease-linked TCR variants, a new computational method was used, one built on a probabilistic model of VDJ rearrangement. TCRdb's own reprocessing of the public reads used fastp at Q25 and MiXCR and kept productive beta chains. CDR3 protein sequences are deduplicated, and each keeps its most common genes and DNA. These V and J calls derive from TCRdb rather than the authors' analysis. The sample yields 130,000 or so distinct CDR3 sequences; approximately 17% were counted once. The ten largest clones take up 30% to 35% of the sample.

Sequencing was performed on blood, either unsorted or a sorted T cell fraction (not recorded which). The rearranged segments are TRBV4-2 and TRBJ2-3, with 7 middle bases fitting TRBD2. This TCR derives from a male donor with ankylosing spondylitis. CDR3 protein: CASSQELGGFADTQYF. DNA sequence: TGTGCCAGCAGCCAAGAACTGGGAGGGTTCGCAGATACGCAGTATTTT.